Shown below are 31 T cell receptor beta chains from a single sample sequenced in a study of blood T cell repertoires in COVID-19. Measured with immunoSEQ multiplex PCR; TCRdb has only the in-frame clones, and not every one. The repertoire holds 250,000 to 350,000 clones, with 85% as singletons. Sequenced: PBMCs or T cells enriched from blood (not recorded which). The origin of the receptors is a woman aged 50 to 60 who had recovered from COVID-19.

The chain joins TRBV7-9 to TRBJ2-1; 8 bases align to TRBD1. Germline V gives CDR1 SEHNR, CDR2 FQNEAQ (reference sequence). Unmatched junction bases numbered 15, after V lost 5 bases and J lost 6 bases. The CDR3 extends over 17 amino acids. CDR3 sequence (DNA): TGTGCCAGCAGCACAGGGCCCCAGGGGGCGCGATCCAATGAGCAGTTCTTC. Amino acid sequence: CASSTGPQGARSNEQFF.

This chain joins TRBV19 and TRBJ1-2; TRBD1 might be the D (5 bases). CDR3 size: 15 residues. V lost 5 bases and J lost 2, with 15 bases in between. CDR1 is LNHDA and CDR2 is SQIVND in the germline V gene (reference sequence). The CDR3 sequence: CASSSTPRANYGYTF. CDR3 DNA: TGTGCCAGTAGTTCTACCCCCAGGGCGAACTATGGCTACACCTTC.

The chain combines TRBV19 with TRBJ1-1, with D perhaps matching TRBD1 (6 bases). Germline lookup yields CDR1 LNHDA and CDR2 SQIVND (reference sequence). V dropped 7 bases and J dropped 5 bases, with 17 bases sitting between them. The CDR3 extends over 14 amino acids. CDR3 loop: CASTVGAGATEAFF. CDR3 nucleotide sequence: TGTGCCAGTACCGTTGGAGCGGGGGCGACTGAAGCTTTCTTT.

The chain recombines TRBV4-1 with TRBJ2-3; a possible D gene is TRBD1 (5 bases). Trimming left V 2 bases short and J 4 bases short, with 7 bases between. The germline gives CDR1 MGHRA, CDR2 YSYEKL. The CDR3 consists of 13 residues. CDR3 amino acids: CASSQSRADTQYF. The CDR3 DNA follows: TGCGCCAGCAGCCAATCCAGGGCAGATACGCAGTATTTT.

This rearrangement joins TRBV6-5 to TRBJ1-6; perhaps TRBD1 as D (6 bases). Between the trimmed V and J ends, which lost 6 bases and 7 bases, there was a span of 13 bases. Germline V gene sequence: CDR1 MNHEY, CDR2 SVGAGI. The CDR3 spans 14 residues. CDR3 protein: CASRIPGQNSPLHF. The CDR3 region has the DNA TGTGCCAGCAGAATCCCGGGACAAAATTCACCCCTCCACTTT.

The chain has TRBV5-6 and TRBJ2-5; maybe TRBD2 (6 bases). V lost 2 bases to trimming and J lost 1 base, with 9 bases between them. The CDR3 runs to 14 residues. Germline CDR1 and CDR2: SGHDT and YYEEEE. In DNA form, the CDR3 reads TGTGCCAGCAGCTTTATTAGCGGCCAAGAGACCCAGTACTTC. Translated, it gives CASSFISGQETQYF. Full variable domain (missing parts from reference TRBV5-6 and TRBJ2-5): DAGVTQSPTHLIKTRGQQVTLRCSPKSGHDTVSWYQQALGQGPQFIFQYYEEEERQRGNFPDRFSGHQFPNYSSELNVNALLLGDSALYLCASSFISGQETQYFGPGTRLLVL.

V and J are TRBV7-9 and TRBJ2-5, with TRBD2 matching over 11 bases. Germline CDR1 reads SEHNR; CDR2 reads FQNEAQ (reference sequence). The CDR3 length is 16 residues. Unmatched junction bases numbered 9, after V lost 4 bases and J lost 5 bases. The CDR3 here is CASSSRLAGPRETQYF. The CDR3 region has the DNA TGTGCCAGCAGCTCAAGACTAGCGGGGCCTCGGGAGACCCAGTACTTC.

V gene TRBV28 combines with J gene TRBJ1-1; 8 nucleotides match TRBD1. The CDR3 contains 17 residues. J was trimmed by 0 bases and V by 6 bases; bases with no gene match: 12. Germline V gene sequence: CDR1 MDHEN, CDR2 SYDVKM. CDR3 DNA: TGTGCCAGCAGCCGATTCGACAGGGGAGGGGTGAACACTGAAGCTTTCTTT. Translated: CASSRFDRGGVNTEAFF.

CDR3 protein: CASSVTGGTGDTEAFF. The DNA for the CDR3 is TGCGCCAGCAGCGTAACAGGGGGGACAGGGGACACTGAAGCTTTCTTT. The chain is built from TRBV5-1 and TRBJ1-1; 10 nucleotides agree with TRBD1. V shed 4 bases and J 3 bases; nucleotides not matched to a gene: 9. The CDR3 length is 16 residues. Per the germline V gene, CDR1 is SGHRS and CDR2 is YFSETQ.

J is TRBJ2-3 and V is TRBV5-1; D perhaps matches TRBD2 (6 bases). The V and J ends lost 0 bases and 3 bases respectively, with 17 bases between them. CDR1 and CDR2 (germline): SGHRS, YFSETQ. The CDR3 runs 17 residues. CDR3 loop: CASSLEPRGGVTDTQYF. CDR3 coding DNA: TGCGCCAGCAGCTTGGAGCCCCGGGGAGGTGTAACAGATACGCAGTATTTT.

This chain joins TRBV19 and TRBJ1-5, with D possibly TRBD1 on 6 matching bases. V gave up 9 bases and J gave up 9 bases, with 18 bases separating them. The CDR3 totals 13 residues. The germline V gene has CDR1 LNHDA and CDR2 SQIVND (reference sequence). The CDR3: CASRDTIMRPQHF. The DNA for the CDR3 is TGTGCCAGCCGGGACACCATTATGAGGCCCCAGCATTTT.

J is TRBJ2-5 and V is TRBV7-8, with TRBD2 identical over 8 bases. Losses at the gene ends were 5 bases for V and 5 bases for J; bases not matched to a gene: 7. The CDR3 is 14 amino acids. The germline V gene encodes CDR1 SGHVS and CDR2 FQNEAQ. This chain's CDR3 is CASSPKRGRETQYF. The CDR3 DNA is TGTGCCAGCAGCCCAAAGCGGGGGCGGGAGACCCAGTACTTC.

V is TRBV4-1 and J is TRBJ1-2; D is perhaps TRBD1 (5 bases). V was shortened by 5 bases and J by 0 bases, with 22 bases between the two germline ends. The CDR3 consists of 18 residues. Germline V lookup: CDR1 MGHRA, CDR2 YSYEKL. The CDR3 protein is CASSYRAGNTFSNYGYTF. The CDR3, as DNA: TGCGCCAGCAGCTACCGAGCAGGGAATACTTTTTCTAACTATGGCTACACCTTC.

This clone was counted between two and nine times. The rearrangement links TRBV9 to TRBJ2-2, with 7 bases that match TRBD2. The germline gives CDR1 SGDLS, CDR2 YYNGEE. The ends lost 4 bases at V and 2 bases at J; junction bases unmatched: 8. The CDR3 sequence is 16 residues long. This chain's CDR3 is CASSLRSSGNTGELFF. CDR3 nucleotide sequence: TGTGCCAGCAGCCTAAGATCTAGCGGTAACACCGGGGAGCTGTTTTTT.

Here the CDR3 reads CASSLFGTGNTGELFF. DNA of the CDR3: TGTGCCAGCAGTTTATTCGGGACAGGGAACACCGGGGAGCTGTTTTTT. The chain uses TRBV5-6 and TRBJ2-2, with 8 bases aligning to TRBD1. V was clipped by 5 bases and J by 1 base; unmatched bases: 7. Germline lookup yields CDR1 SGHDT and CDR2 YYEEEE. The CDR3 sequence is 16 residues long.

This clone has just one count. Here the CDR3 DNA reads TGTGCCAGCACCTCAAATGAGGACAGGGTCCGGGGACCCCTCCACTTT. Translation gives CASTSNEDRVRGPLHF. V gene TRBV27 combines with J gene TRBJ1-6, with TRBD1 matching 8 bases. This CDR3 has 16 residues. V dropped 7 bases and J dropped 12; count of bases not matched to a gene: 17. Germline V gene data show CDR1 as MNHEY and CDR2 as SMNVEV (reference sequence).

This chain joins TRBV7-9 and TRBJ2-1; 7 nucleotides line up with TRBD2. This CDR3 contains 16 residues. Germline V lookup: CDR1 SEHNR, CDR2 FQNEAQ (reference sequence). The J segment lost 3 bases and the V segment lost 7 bases, leaving 12 bases of the junction unmatched. CDR3 sequence: CASNLVAGGLYNEQFF. CDR3 DNA sequence: TGTGCCAGCAACCTGGTAGCGGGTGGCCTCTACAATGAGCAGTTCTTC.

The chain couples TRBV7-8 to TRBJ1-2; 11 bases are a match to TRBD1. The V gene's germline CDR1 is SGHVS and CDR2 FQNEAQ. There are 17 residues in the CDR3. Trimming took 2 bases from V and 8 from J; bases not matched to a gene: 13. The CDR3 spells CASSLMRGQGGARGYTF. CDR3 nucleotides: TGTGCCAGCAGCTTAATGCGGGGACAGGGGGGCGCCCGGGGCTACACCTTC.

The V and J genes are TRBV5-1 and TRBJ2-1; TRBD1 is a possible D gene (6 bases). The germline V gene has CDR1 SGHRS and CDR2 YFSETQ. This CDR3 is built from 15 residues. V shed 0 bases and J shed 4 bases, with 11 bases lying between them. The DNA of the CDR3 is TGCGCCAGCAGCTTGGCGGACAGCGGATACAATGAGCAGTTCTTC. It yields the protein CASSLADSGYNEQFF. Based on the CDR3 plus reference TRBV5-1 and TRBJ2-1, the full variable domain is KAGVTQTPRYLIKTRGQQVTLSCSPISGHRSVSWYQQTPGQGLQFLFEYFSETQRNKGNFPGRFSGRQFSNSRSEMNVSTLELGDSALYLCASSLADSGYNEQFFGPGTRLTVL.

This clone was detected a few times. The chain uses TRBV3-1 (or the pseudogene TRBV3-2) and TRBJ2-7; 13 positions agree with TRBD2. The V gene's germline CDR1 is LGHDT and CDR2 YNNKEL (reference sequence). The ends lost 6 bases at V and 3 bases at J; junction bases unmatched: 2. CDR3 length equals 14 residues. In DNA form, the CDR3 reads TGTGCCAGCAGTAGGACTAGCGGGAGCTACGAGCAGTACTTC. This sequence encodes CASSRTSGSYEQYF.

This clone was seen just once. CDR3 in amino acids: CASSLGYGSGDEQFF. The DNA of the CDR3 is TGCGCCAGCAGCTTGGGTTACGGGAGTGGGGATGAGCAGTTCTTC. V usage is TRBV5-1 and J usage is TRBJ2-1; tentative D call: TRBD2 (6 bases). Trimming removed 0 bases from V and 8 bases from J, with 15 bases in between. Germline loops: CDR1 SGHRS, CDR2 YFSETQ. There are 15 residues in the CDR3.

The V call is TRBV5-1, the J call TRBJ2-1, with D unclear. Trimming removed 0 bases at V and 4 bases at J, with 8 bases between. The germline CDR1 and CDR2 sequences are SGHRS and YFSETQ. This CDR3 has 14 amino acids. The CDR3 protein is CASSLANGYNEQFF. The DNA for the CDR3 is TGCGCCAGCAGCTTGGCCAACGGGTACAATGAGCAGTTCTTC.

This chain connects TRBV19 to TRBJ1-2, with TRBD1 identical over 10 bases. CDR3 length: 16 residues. Per germline, CDR1 LNHDA and CDR2 SQIVND (reference sequence). The V segment lost 5 bases and the J segment 5 bases; nucleotides outside the gene matches: 11. The CDR3, as DNA: TGTGCCAGTAGTTCTCCCTGGACAGGGGGAGCGTATGGCTACACCTTC. It codes for CASSSPWTGGAYGYTF.

The CDR3 DNA follows: TGCAGCGTTACCAAGAGCTCTGGAAACACCATATATTTT. It codes for CSVTKSSGNTIYF. The chain joins TRBV29-1 to TRBJ1-3; D remains ambiguous. CDR1 is SQVTM, CDR2 ANQGSEA, per germline. This CDR3 is built from 13 residues. The V gene lost 5 bases and the J gene lost 0 bases, with 8 bases spanning the gap.

The J gene is TRBJ2-7, the V gene TRBV6-5; the match to TRBD1 covers 9 bases. Germline loops: CDR1 MNHEY, CDR2 SVGAGI. V lost 6 bases, J lost 5 bases, and 5 bases stayed unmatched. CDR3 size: 13 residues. CDR3 in DNA: TGTGCCAGCAGGAGGGACAGGGAGAACGAGCAGTACTTC. Translation gives CASRRDRENEQYF.

A single count supports this clone. This chain links TRBV27 with TRBJ2-7; D is uncertain. Germline CDR1 and CDR2: MNHEY and SMNVEV (reference sequence). The V end was cut by 0 bases, the J end by 3 bases, with 6 bases between. The CDR3 length is 13 residues. CDR3 protein: CASSLSPYYEQYF. In DNA, the CDR3 is TGTGCCAGCAGTTTATCTCCGTACTACGAGCAGTACTTC.

V gene TRBV28 combines with J gene TRBJ1-4; 7 bases match TRBD1. Germline lookup yields CDR1 MDHEN and CDR2 SYDVKM. The CDR3 loop spans 16 amino acids. Trimming cost V 4 bases and J 8 bases; bases outside gene matches: 13. CDR3 residues: CASSSNTGELGEKLFF. CDR3 bases: TGTGCCAGCAGTTCCAACACAGGGGAATTGGGAGAAAAACTGTTTTTT. Full variable domain (remainder filled in from reference TRBV28 and TRBJ1-4): DVKVTQSSRYLVKRTGEKVFLECVQDMDHENMFWYRQDPGLGLRLIYFSYDVKMKEKGDIPEGYSVSREKKERFSLILESASTNQTSMYLCASSSNTGELGEKLFFGSGTQLSVL.

This clone was observed a single time. This rearrangement joins TRBV4-1 to TRBJ2-5; 7 nucleotides agree with TRBD1. The V gene's germline CDR1 is MGHRA and CDR2 YSYEKL. The ends lost 4 bases at V and 5 bases at J; junction bases unmatched: 13. The CDR3 is made up of 16 amino acids. CDR3 sequence reads: CASSPYGAGGWETQYF. CDR3 bases: TGCGCCAGCAGCCCCTACGGGGCAGGGGGTTGGGAGACCCAGTACTTC.

The chain combines TRBV29-1 with TRBJ1-2, with a possible D match to TRBD1 (5 bases). Germline V gene data show CDR1 as SQVTM and CDR2 as ANQGSEA. The V and J ends lost 6 bases and 8 bases respectively, with 22 bases between them. The CDR3 runs 14 residues. The chain's CDR3 is CSVHDSPAGRGYTF. The CDR3 DNA reads as TGCAGCGTGCACGACAGCCCCGCGGGGAGAGGCTACACCTTC.

This sequence joins TRBV6-1 and TRBJ1-3, with 8 bases fitting TRBD1. Looked up from germline, CDR1 is MNHNS and CDR2 is SASEGT. The CDR3 runs to 16 residues. V lost 0 bases and J lost 3; bases outside the gene matches: 4. CDR3 nucleotide sequence: TGTGCCAGCAGTGAAGCCAGACAGGGGCTTGGAAACACCATATATTTT. Its translation: CASSEARQGLGNTIYF.

The rearrangement joins TRBV6-5 to TRBJ1-4; 8 positions agree with TRBD1. CDR3 size: 14 residues. The V and J ends lost 7 bases and 8 bases, in that order; junction bases with no gene match: 9. CDR1 MNHEY and CDR2 SVGAGI come from the germline V gene. CDR3 residues: CASTPRGPREKLFF. As DNA, the CDR3 is TGTGCCAGCACCCCCAGGGGGCCACGGGAAAAACTGTTTTTT.